This T cell receptor (beta chain) is drawn from a study of T cell clonality in common variable immunodeficiency. This clone was counted ten times or more. The CDR3 end is not reached by the read, which stops 3 residues before it; the germline J gene fills it in. TCRdb keeps only in-frame clones here, not all; method: immunoSEQ multiplex PCR. The table records 30,000 to 40,000 clones without singletons, the ten largest covering roughly a tenth. The germline V gene encodes CDR1 SGHRS and CDR2 YFSETQ. The CDR3 has 14 residues. This clonotype was sampled from a person aged 18 to 75 in good health. The sample comprised peripheral blood mononuclear cells. The rearrangement links TRBV5-1 to TRBJ1-2; 8 bases map to TRBD1. The CDR3 bases that were read are TGCGCCAGCAGCTGGATACAGGGGGATGAGGGC. It codes for CASSWIQGDEG. The full CDR3 protein reads CASSWIQGDEGYTF.